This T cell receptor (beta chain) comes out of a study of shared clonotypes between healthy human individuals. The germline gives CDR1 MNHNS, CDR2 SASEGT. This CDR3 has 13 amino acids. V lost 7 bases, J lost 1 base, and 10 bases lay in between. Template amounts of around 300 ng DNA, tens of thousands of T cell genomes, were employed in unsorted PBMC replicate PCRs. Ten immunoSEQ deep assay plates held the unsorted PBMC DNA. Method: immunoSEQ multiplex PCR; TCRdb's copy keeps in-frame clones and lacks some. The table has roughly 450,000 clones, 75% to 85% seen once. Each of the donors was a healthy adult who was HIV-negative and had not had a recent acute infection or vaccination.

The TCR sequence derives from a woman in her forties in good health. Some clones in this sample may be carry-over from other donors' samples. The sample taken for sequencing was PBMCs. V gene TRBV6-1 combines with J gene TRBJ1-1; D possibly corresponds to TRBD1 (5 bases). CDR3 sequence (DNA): TGTGCCAGCACCGTGGGGGAGAACACTGAAGCTTTCTTT. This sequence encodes CASTVGENTEAFF.